This entry lists 27 T cell receptor beta chains sequenced from one sample in a study of blood T cells in healthy people across ages. Alongside a J-beta primer mix, a sample-barcoded 5' primer served in a second PCR lasting about 7 to 11 cycles. MiXCR, run by TCRdb on the 5' RACE reads, gives a single entry per CDR3 protein. The sample holds over a million distinct CDR3 sequences, around 45% seen once. The sample comprised blood. The receptors shown here come from a woman aged 55 to 70 in good health.

This clonotype was seen a handful of times. The rearrangement uses TRBV27 and TRBJ1-1; D uncertain. Germline-derived CDR1 and CDR2 are MNHEY and SMNVEV (reference sequence). The CDR3 sequence is 13 residues long. Between the trimmed V and J ends, which lost 6 bases and 1 base, there was a span of 9 bases. Written as DNA, the CDR3 is TGTGCCAGCAGAAGACATGGGAACACTGAAGCTTTCTTT. Translation gives CASRRHGNTEAFF.

The CDR3: CASSILDGYEQYF. As DNA, the CDR3 is TGTGCCAGTAGTATCCTTGACGGCTACGAGCAGTACTTC. The V and J genes are TRBV19 and TRBJ2-7; D is ambiguous. Trimming cost V 3 bases and J 3 bases, with 9 bases left between them. In germline, CDR1 is LNHDA, CDR2 SQIVND (reference sequence). This CDR3 comprises 13 residues.

V and J are TRBV12-3 or TRBV12-4 and TRBJ1-6, with a weak D call TRBD1 (5 bases). Trimming stripped 3 bases from V and 8 bases from J, with 11 bases between. CDR3 length: 14 amino acids. The CDR3 DNA is TGTGCCAGCAGTTTCCAGCTGGGGGATTCACCCCTCCACTTT. Its protein product is CASSFQLGDSPLHF.

The sample holds a few counts of this clonotype. The rearrangement uses TRBV27 and TRBJ2-6; D gene uncertain. Per germline, CDR1 MNHEY and CDR2 SMNVEV (reference sequence). The CDR3 has 14 amino acids. V lost 6 bases, J lost 2 bases, and 8 bases lay in between. The CDR3 nucleotides read TGTGCCAGCAGCTTCTCTGCTGGGGCCAACGTCCTGACTTTC. This sequence encodes CASSFSAGANVLTF. The full variable domain, its missing parts supplied by reference TRBV27 and TRBJ2-6, is EAQVTQNPRYLITVTGKKLTVTCSQNMNHEYMSWYRQDPGLGLRQIYYSMNVEVTDKGDVPEGYKVSRKEKRNFPLILESPSPNQTSLYFCASSFSAGANVLTFGAGSRLTVL.

The chain carries TRBV4-1 and TRBJ2-7, with TRBD2 identical over 10 bases. V lost 3 bases, J lost 4 bases, and 9 bases stayed unmatched. CDR3 size: 16 residues. Germline CDR1 and CDR2: MGHRA and YSYEKL. The CDR3 sequence: CASSHAPGLASYEQYF. CDR3 in DNA: TGCGCCAGCAGCCACGCCCCGGGACTAGCGAGTTACGAGCAGTACTTC.

The V and J genes are TRBV20-1 and TRBJ2-2; the match to TRBD2 covers 9 bases. Germline values: CDR1 DFQATT, CDR2 SNEGSKA (reference sequence). The CDR3 spans 16 residues. V shed 5 bases, J shed 6 bases, and the junction held 13 bases outside the gene matches. CDR3 amino acids: CSASTGLAQGAGELFF. Written as DNA, the CDR3 is TGCAGTGCTTCTACGGGACTAGCACAAGGGGCCGGGGAGCTGTTTTTT.

This clonotype was detected a few times. CDR3 in DNA: TGTGCCAGCAGCTTTTCGTCCGGTCGGCGGGCCTCCCTCAATGAGCAGTTCTTC. Protein sequence: CASSFSSGRRASLNEQFF. The chain uses TRBV7-2 and TRBJ2-1; TRBD2 might be the D (5 bases). Germline V gene sequence: CDR1 SGHTA, CDR2 FQGNSA. The length of the CDR3 is 18 residues. With 3 bases removed from V and 6 bases from J, the gap between germline ends came to 24 bases.

This clonotype was counted only a few times. The chain has TRBV28 and TRBJ2-1, with D possibly matching TRBD2 (5 bases). The length of the CDR3 is 12 residues. CDR1 MDHEN and CDR2 SYDVKM come from the germline V gene. Trimming took 6 bases from V and 6 from J, leaving 9 bases between them. The CDR3 sequence is CASSSTSNEQFF. Written as DNA, the CDR3 is TGTGCCAGCAGCTCCACTAGCAATGAGCAGTTCTTC.

As regards this clonotype: One end of the junction is discordant with germline, which a read error may explain. CDR3 bases: TGCAGTGCGAATGACAGGGGGCGCAGGGGCCGTAGCACAGATACACAGTATTTT. Translating it yields CSANDRGRRGRSTDTQYF. The chain combines TRBV20-1 with TRBJ2-3; TRBD1 agrees at 10 bases. Germline V gives CDR1 DFQATT, CDR2 SNEGSKA (reference sequence). CDR3 size: 18 residues.

The chain joins TRBV4-2 to TRBJ2-5; 10 bases fit TRBD2. CDR3 length: 18 residues. Germline V gene sequence: CDR1 LGHNA, CDR2 YNFKEQ. Germline trimming cut 0 bases from V and 3 bases from J; bases unmatched to any gene: 10. CDR3 in amino acids: CASSQELFSGRIKETQYF. CDR3 bases: TGTGCCAGCAGCCAAGAACTGTTTAGCGGGAGGATAAAAGAGACCCAGTACTTC.

This clonotype was observed a few times. The V and J genes are TRBV20-1 and TRBJ1-5; the D is unclear. Germline V lookup: CDR1 DFQATT, CDR2 SNEGSKA (reference sequence). The germline V and J ends were trimmed by 2 bases and 1 base, with 6 bases remaining between them. This CDR3 region has 13 residues. Here the CDR3 reads CSARRPSNQPQHF. CDR3 sequence (DNA): TGCAGTGCTAGACGGCCAAGCAATCAGCCCCAGCATTTT.

This clonotype has only a few counts. The chain recombines TRBV29-1 with TRBJ2-1; TRBD2 matches at 7 bases. The CDR3 sequence is 15 residues long. Germline CDR1 and CDR2: SQVTM and ANQGSEA. V lost 4 bases to trimming and J lost 5 bases; unmatched junction nucleotides: 11. CDR3 amino acids: CSVAARLAQNNEQFF. The DNA for the CDR3 is TGCAGCGTTGCCGCAAGACTAGCTCAGAACAATGAGCAGTTCTTC.

This clonotype occurred a few times. J is TRBJ2-7 and V is TRBV2, with TRBD2 matching 7 bases. This CDR3 has 13 amino acids. CDR1 and CDR2 (germline): SNHLY, FYNNEI. With V trimmed by 3 bases and J by 12 bases, 11 bases remained unmatched. The CDR3 is CASSEAGVPRPYF. The DNA for the CDR3 is TGTGCCAGCAGTGAGGCGGGGGTCCCTAGGCCGTACTTC.

This clonotype was observed a few times. The chain recombines TRBV3-1 with TRBJ2-1; 10 positions agree with TRBD1. Germline-derived CDR1 and CDR2 are LGHDT and YNNKEL (reference sequence). Trimming removed 5 bases from V and 6 bases from J; junction bases left unmatched: 7. The CDR3 loop spans 15 amino acids. This CDR3 is CASSTRQGALNEQFF. CDR3 bases: TGTGCCAGCAGCACTCGACAGGGGGCACTCAATGAGCAGTTCTTC.

The chain uses TRBV9 and TRBJ2-1; 8 positions agree with TRBD2. The ends lost 3 bases at V and 6 bases at J; junction bases unmatched: 11. Germline values: CDR1 SGDLS, CDR2 YYNGEE. The CDR3 contains 16 residues. CDR3 amino acids: CASSEGMAGGGNEQFF. The DNA of the CDR3 is TGTGCCAGCAGCGAGGGGATGGCGGGAGGAGGCAATGAGCAGTTCTTC.

The rearrangement joins TRBV7-6 to TRBJ2-3; D gene ambiguous. Germline values: CDR1 SGHVS, CDR2 FNYEAQ. V dropped 5 bases and J dropped 0 bases, with 12 bases sitting between them. This CDR3 is built from 15 residues. The CDR3 DNA reads as TGTGCCAGCAGCGCCGACGGTCCTAGCACAGATACGCAGTATTTT. Translation: CASSADGPSTDTQYF.

The rearrangement uses TRBV5-1 and TRBJ2-6; 8 nucleotides line up with TRBD1. Trimming at V came to 3 bases and at J to 0 bases, leaving 5 bases not matched to a gene. The CDR3 contains 17 residues. Germline assignment: CDR1 SGHRS and CDR2 YFSETQ. CDR3 nucleotide sequence: TGCGCCAGCAGCTGGGGACAGGCGAACTCTGGGGCCAACGTCCTGACTTTC. This encodes CASSWGQANSGANVLTF. Complete variable domain (other parts from reference TRBV5-1 and TRBJ2-6): KAGVTQTPRYLIKTRGQQVTLSCSPISGHRSVSWYQQTPGQGLQFLFEYFSETQRNKGNFPGRFSGRQFSNSRSEMNVSTLELGDSALYLCASSWGQANSGANVLTFGAGSRLTVL.

The chain combines TRBV7-8 with TRBJ2-5; TRBD2 matches 8 bases. Germline values: CDR1 SGHVS, CDR2 FQNEAQ. V shed 0 bases and J 3 bases; nucleotides not matched to a gene: 9. The CDR3 is made up of 17 amino acids. As DNA, the CDR3 is TGTGCCAGCAGCTTAGCGGGTTGGCGGGAGGTGGAAGAGACCCAGTACTTC. Amino acids: CASSLAGWREVEETQYF.

The V gene is TRBV18, the J gene TRBJ2-7, with 8 bases fitting TRBD1. Germline CDR1 is KGHSH and CDR2 is LQKENI. CDR3 length: 15 residues. V shed 5 bases and J 1 base; nucleotides not matched to a gene: 7. CDR3 protein: CASSATGTGSYEQYF. The CDR3, as DNA: TGTGCCAGCTCAGCGACCGGGACAGGATCCTACGAGCAGTACTTC.

This clonotype has at least ten counts. The V call is TRBV11-2, the J call TRBJ1-2; D is undetermined. V lost 5 bases, J lost 8 bases, and 15 bases lay in between. Germline loops: CDR1 SGHAT, CDR2 FQNNGV. This CDR3 contains 13 residues. CDR3: CASSPGLPWGYTF. The CDR3 DNA follows: TGTGCCAGCAGCCCCGGACTCCCCTGGGGCTACACCTTC.

The CDR3 loop is CASSRPDRGPNTEAFF. CDR3 sequence (DNA): TGTGCCAGCAGCCGCCCCGACAGGGGCCCGAACACTGAAGCTTTCTTT. The rearrangement joins TRBV3-1 to TRBJ1-1; 8 positions match TRBD1. Germline loops: CDR1 LGHDT, CDR2 YNNKEL (reference sequence). V shed 4 bases and J 1 base; nucleotides not matched to a gene: 8. The CDR3 contains 16 residues.

This chain joins TRBV7-6 and TRBJ2-2; D is uncertain. The V gene's germline CDR1 is SGHVS and CDR2 FNYEAQ. The V end was cut by 5 bases, the J end by 6 bases, with 7 bases between. The CDR3 is 12 residues long. The CDR3 nucleotides read TGTGCCAGCAGCCTCAAACCCGGGGAGCTGTTTTTT. This gives the protein CASSLKPGELFF.

CDR3 protein: CASSYSVETIYNQPQHF. The CDR3 DNA sequence: TGTGCCAGCAGTTACTCGGTCGAGACAATTTACAATCAGCCCCAGCATTTT. V usage is TRBV6-5 and J usage is TRBJ1-5; D unclear. The V gene lost 0 bases and the J gene lost 3 bases, with 15 bases spanning the gap. Germline V gives CDR1 MNHEY, CDR2 SVGAGI. The CDR3 has 17 amino acids.

This clonotype was observed once. J is TRBJ1-1 and V is TRBV28; D is unclear. The germline V gene encodes CDR1 MDHEN and CDR2 SYDVKM. Trimming pared 1 base from V and 5 bases from J, leaving 11 bases between. The CDR3 runs to 14 residues. The DNA for the CDR3 is TGTGCCAGCAGTTTATCTGGGAGGATGACTGAAGCTTTCTTT. Amino acids: CASSLSGRMTEAFF.

This clonotype has more than one count but fewer than ten. CDR3 region: CASSDPRGRVNEQFF. CDR3 nucleotides: TGCGCCAGCAGCGATCCTAGAGGCAGGGTCAATGAGCAGTTCTTC. V and J are TRBV10-1 and TRBJ2-1; D may be TRBD1 (5 bases). Germline values: CDR1 WNHNN, CDR2 SYGVQD (reference sequence). There are 15 residues in the CDR3. The V end was cut by 6 bases, the J end by 6 bases, with 18 bases between.

The J gene is TRBJ2-5, the V gene TRBV20-1; TRBD2 agrees at 11 bases. Looked up from germline, CDR1 is DFQATT and CDR2 is SNEGSKA (reference sequence). V lost 6 bases, J lost 3 bases, and 6 bases stayed unmatched. CDR3 length equals 14 residues. This chain's CDR3 is CSALTTSGEETQYF. CDR3 DNA sequence: TGCAGTGCGCTTACGACTAGCGGGGAAGAGACCCAGTACTTC.

The V gene is TRBV20-1, the J gene TRBJ1-5; TRBD1 might be the D (5 bases). Trimming removed 2 bases at V and 6 bases at J, with 20 bases between. Per the germline V gene, CDR1 is DFQATT and CDR2 is SNEGSKA (reference sequence). This CDR3 is built from 16 residues. CDR3 amino acids: CSARRRARLAGQPQHF. The CDR3 DNA is TGCAGTGCTAGACGCAGGGCCAGGTTGGCAGGTCAGCCCCAGCATTTT.